This passage covers 13 T cell receptor beta chains from one sample sequenced in a study of response to subunit inactivated influenza vaccine. TCRdb called the RT-PCR reads again in MiXCR, with one record for every CDR3 protein. The sample includes some 500,000 distinct CDR3 sequences, 16% seen only once; the top ten take approximately 3%. The starting material was CD4+ T cells sorted from PBMCs, obtained around 25 months after vaccination. The receptors derive from a man aged 50 to 69 who received an inactivated influenza vaccine.

This CDR3 is CASSPRLNLGADTQYF. The CDR3 DNA reads as TGTGCCAGCAGCCCGAGACTAAACCTGGGCGCAGATACGCAGTATTTT. The V gene is TRBV14, the J gene TRBJ2-3; a weak D match, TRBD2 (5 bases). Germline assignment: CDR1 SGHDN and CDR2 FVKESK. This CDR3 comprises 16 residues. Trimming shortened V by 4 bases and J by 4 bases, and 18 bases separated the two germline ends.

V gene TRBV12-3 or TRBV12-4 combines with J gene TRBJ1-4, with a tentative D call TRBD1 (5 bases). V lost 5 bases and J lost 5, with 12 bases in between. This CDR3 is 14 amino acids long. CDR3 DNA sequence: TGTGCCAGCAGTATGGGTCGGGACAATGAAAAACTGTTTTTT. Amino acids: CASSMGRDNEKLFF.

This clonotype was detected ten times or more. The chain combines TRBV7-2 with TRBJ1-3; the D gene is possibly TRBD1 (5 bases). The CDR3 extends over 17 amino acids. Germline V CDR1 and CDR2: SGHTA, FQGNSA. The germline V and J ends were trimmed by 0 bases and 2 bases, with 14 bases remaining between them. The CDR3 spells CASSLAQIGATGNTIYF. Written as DNA, the CDR3 is TGTGCCAGCAGCTTAGCGCAGATAGGGGCGACTGGAAACACCATATATTTT.

The sample holds a few counts of this clonotype. The chain has TRBV28 and TRBJ2-1; 13 positions match TRBD2. The V segment lost 5 bases and the J segment 7 bases; nucleotides outside the gene matches: 5. Germline V lookup: CDR1 MDHEN, CDR2 SYDVKM. The CDR3 contains 15 residues. CDR3 coding DNA: TGTGCCAGCAGTACCGGGACTAGCGGGATAAATGAGCAGTTCTTC. Protein: CASSTGTSGINEQFF.

This clonotype has only a few counts. V usage is TRBV4-1 and J usage is TRBJ2-7; unclear D gene. Germline V lookup: CDR1 MGHRA, CDR2 YSYEKL. V lost 0 bases and J 1 base, leaving 13 bases between the germline ends. The CDR3 sequence is 16 residues long. Here the CDR3 reads CASSQEFMVGSYEQYF. In DNA form, the CDR3 reads TGCGCCAGCAGCCAAGAGTTCATGGTCGGGTCCTACGAGCAGTACTTC.

The V and J genes are TRBV5-1 and TRBJ2-1; 11 nucleotides agree with TRBD2. CDR3 length equals 14 residues. The V gene end was trimmed by 5 bases and the J gene end by 9 bases; junction bases not matched to a gene: 7. The germline gives CDR1 SGHRS, CDR2 YFSETQ. The CDR3 spells CASRLAGGPSEQFF. The CDR3 coding sequence is TGCGCCAGCAGGTTAGCGGGGGGGCCGAGTGAGCAGTTCTTC.

At least ten counts were recorded for this clonotype. The chain couples TRBV6-2 or TRBV6-3 to TRBJ1-6, with a possible D match to TRBD1 (5 bases). Germline CDR1 MNHEY, CDR2 SVGEGT. The CDR3 totals 15 residues. Deletions cut 0 bases from V and 9 bases from J, with 12 bases between. In DNA form, the CDR3 reads TGTGCCAGCAGTTACTCGAAGGGGTTCGGTTCACCCCTCCACTTT. This encodes CASSYSKGFGSPLHF.

The chain combines TRBV4-2 with TRBJ1-5; D is ambiguous. The V end lost 0 bases, the J end lost 7 bases, and 7 bases lay between the germline ends. Germline lookup yields CDR1 LGHNA and CDR2 YNFKEQ. The CDR3 contains 13 residues. For the CDR3, the DNA is TGTGCCAGCAGCCAAGATCCGGTCCAGCCCCAGCATTTT. Translation: CASSQDPVQPQHF.

The chain carries TRBV5-1 and TRBJ2-7; the match to TRBD2 covers 9 bases. The CDR3 contains 14 residues. Germline CDR1 SGHRS, CDR2 YFSETQ. V gave up 2 bases and J gave up 6 bases; unmatched junction bases: 6. The CDR3 reads CASSLEAGGIEQYF. The CDR3 region has the DNA TGCGCCAGCAGCTTAGAAGCGGGAGGTATCGAGCAGTACTTC.

This clonotype was detected a few times. The chain carries TRBV6-1 and TRBJ1-5; 7 nucleotides agree with TRBD1. CDR1 MNHNS and CDR2 SASEGT come from the germline V gene. The V segment lost 8 bases and the J segment 0 bases; nucleotides outside the gene matches: 13. The CDR3 is 17 residues long. Here the CDR3 reads CASSVTGAPHSNQPQHF. The CDR3 region has the DNA TGTGCCAGCTCGGTCACAGGGGCGCCCCATAGCAATCAGCCCCAGCATTTT.

V is TRBV20-1 and J is TRBJ2-7, with 9 bases that match TRBD2. V shed 3 bases, J shed 0 bases, and the junction held 6 bases outside the gene matches. This CDR3 region has 15 residues. Germline CDR1 reads DFQATT; CDR2 reads SNEGSKA (reference sequence). CDR3 sequence: CSASLSGGRSYEQYF. The CDR3 DNA sequence: TGCAGTGCTAGTCTTAGCGGGGGACGCTCCTACGAGCAGTACTTC.

The chain employs TRBV5-6 and TRBJ2-3, with D possibly matching TRBD2 (6 bases). Germline V gene sequence: CDR1 SGHDT, CDR2 YYEEEE. The length of the CDR3 is 17 residues. V lost 2 bases and J 1 base, leaving 17 bases between the germline ends. CDR3 DNA: TGTGCCAGCAGCTTAGGAGGGAGGCCGTCGGGCACAGATACGCAGTATTTT. Protein: CASSLGGRPSGTDTQYF.

The chain joins TRBV5-1 to TRBJ1-1; D remains unclear. Per the germline V gene, CDR1 is SGHRS and CDR2 is YFSETQ. The V and J ends lost 4 bases and 3 bases respectively, with 16 bases between them. The CDR3 has 15 residues. For the CDR3, the DNA is TGCGCCAGCAGCGCCGGTGTGGCGAGTGACACTGAAGCTTTCTTT. It codes for CASSAGVASDTEAFF.